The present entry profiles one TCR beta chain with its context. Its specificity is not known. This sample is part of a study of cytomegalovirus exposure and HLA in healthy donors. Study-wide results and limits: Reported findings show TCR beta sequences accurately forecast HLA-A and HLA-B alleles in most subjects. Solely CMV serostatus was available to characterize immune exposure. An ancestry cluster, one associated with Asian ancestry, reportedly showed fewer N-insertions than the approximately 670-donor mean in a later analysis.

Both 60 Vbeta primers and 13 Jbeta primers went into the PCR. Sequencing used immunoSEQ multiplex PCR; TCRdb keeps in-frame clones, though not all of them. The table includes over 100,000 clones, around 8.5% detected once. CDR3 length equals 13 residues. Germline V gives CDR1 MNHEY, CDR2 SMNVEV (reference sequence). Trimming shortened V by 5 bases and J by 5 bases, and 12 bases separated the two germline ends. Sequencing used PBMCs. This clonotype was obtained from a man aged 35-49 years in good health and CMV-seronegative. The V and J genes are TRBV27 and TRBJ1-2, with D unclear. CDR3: CASSSGPKYGYTF. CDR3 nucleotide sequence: TGTGCCAGCAGTAGCGGTCCGAAGTATGGCTACACCTTC.